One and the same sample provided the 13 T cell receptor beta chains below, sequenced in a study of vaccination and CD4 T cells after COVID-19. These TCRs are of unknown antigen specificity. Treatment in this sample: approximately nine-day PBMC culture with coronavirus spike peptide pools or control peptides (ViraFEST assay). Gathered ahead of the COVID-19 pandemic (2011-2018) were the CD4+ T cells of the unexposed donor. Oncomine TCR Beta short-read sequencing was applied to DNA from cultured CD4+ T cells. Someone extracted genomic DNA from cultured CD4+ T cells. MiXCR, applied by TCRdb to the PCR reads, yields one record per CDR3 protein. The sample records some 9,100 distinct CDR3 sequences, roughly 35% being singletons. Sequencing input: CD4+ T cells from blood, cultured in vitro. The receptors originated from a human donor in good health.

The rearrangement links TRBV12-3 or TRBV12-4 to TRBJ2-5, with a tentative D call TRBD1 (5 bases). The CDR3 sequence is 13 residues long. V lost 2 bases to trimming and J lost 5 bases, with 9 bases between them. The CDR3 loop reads CASSLRGSETQYF. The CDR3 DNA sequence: TGTGCCAGCAGTTTAAGGGGTTCGGAGACCCAGTACTTC.

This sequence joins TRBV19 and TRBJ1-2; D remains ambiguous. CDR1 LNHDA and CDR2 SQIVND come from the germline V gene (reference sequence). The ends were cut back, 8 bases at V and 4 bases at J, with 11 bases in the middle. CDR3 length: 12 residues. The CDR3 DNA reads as TGTGCCAGTGATGACACTGGCTATGGCTACACCTTC. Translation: CASDDTGYGYTF.

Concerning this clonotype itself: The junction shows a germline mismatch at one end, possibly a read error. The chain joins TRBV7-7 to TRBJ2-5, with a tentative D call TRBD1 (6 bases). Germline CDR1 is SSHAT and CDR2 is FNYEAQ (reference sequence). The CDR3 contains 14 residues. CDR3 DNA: TGTGCTAGCAGCCCCCAGGGGATCCAAGAGACCCAGTACTTC. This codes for CASSPQGIQETQYF. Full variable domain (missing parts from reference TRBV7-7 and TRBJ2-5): GAGVSQSPRYKVTKRGQDVTLRCDPISSHATLYWYQQALGQGPEFLTYFNYEAQPDKSGLPSDRFSAERPEGSISTLTIQRTEQRDSAMYRCASSPQGIQETQYFGPGTRLLVL.

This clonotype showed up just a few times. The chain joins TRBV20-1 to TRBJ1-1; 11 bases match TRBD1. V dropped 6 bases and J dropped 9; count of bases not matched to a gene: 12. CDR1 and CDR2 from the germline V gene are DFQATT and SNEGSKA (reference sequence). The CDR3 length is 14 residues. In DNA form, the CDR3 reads TGCAGTGCCTCACCGGGACAGGGGGTGGGGAAAGCTTTCTTT. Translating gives CSASPGQGVGKAFF.

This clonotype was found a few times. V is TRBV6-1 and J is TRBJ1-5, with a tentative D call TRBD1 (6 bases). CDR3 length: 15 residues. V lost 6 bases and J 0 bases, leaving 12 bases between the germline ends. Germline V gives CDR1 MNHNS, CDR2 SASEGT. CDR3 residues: CASSGQLTSNQPQHF. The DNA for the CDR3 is TGTGCCAGCAGCGGACAGTTAACTAGCAATCAGCCCCAGCATTTT.

The CDR3: CASTRDSRNSPLHF. The CDR3 coding sequence is TGTGCCAGCACCCGGGACAGTCGAAATTCACCCCTCCACTTT. The V and J genes are TRBV2 and TRBJ1-6, with 7 bases aligning to TRBD1. The CDR3 runs 14 residues. Germline lookup yields CDR1 SNHLY and CDR2 FYNNEI. After removal of 7 bases from V and 7 bases from J, the junction contained 7 bases not matched to a gene.

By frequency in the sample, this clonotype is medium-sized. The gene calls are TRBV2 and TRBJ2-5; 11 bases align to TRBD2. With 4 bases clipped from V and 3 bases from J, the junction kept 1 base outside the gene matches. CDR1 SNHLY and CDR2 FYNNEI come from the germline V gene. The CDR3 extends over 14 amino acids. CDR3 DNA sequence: TGTGCCAGCAGTGTACTAGCGGGAGAAGAGACCCAGTACTTC. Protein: CASSVLAGEETQYF. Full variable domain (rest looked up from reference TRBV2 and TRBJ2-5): EPEVTQTPSHQVTQMGQEVILRCVPISNHLYFYWYRQILGQKVEFLVSFYNNEISEKSEIFDDQFSVERPDGSNFTLKIRSTKLEDSAMYFCASSVLAGEETQYFGPGTRLLVL.

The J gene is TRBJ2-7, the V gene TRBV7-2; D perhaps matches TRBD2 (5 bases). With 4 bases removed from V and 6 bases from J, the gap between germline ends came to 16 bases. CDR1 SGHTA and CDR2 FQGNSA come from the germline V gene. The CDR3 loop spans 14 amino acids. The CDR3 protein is CASSSAGVFAEQYF. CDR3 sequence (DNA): TGTGCCAGCAGCTCCGCCGGGGTATTCGCCGAGCAGTACTTC.

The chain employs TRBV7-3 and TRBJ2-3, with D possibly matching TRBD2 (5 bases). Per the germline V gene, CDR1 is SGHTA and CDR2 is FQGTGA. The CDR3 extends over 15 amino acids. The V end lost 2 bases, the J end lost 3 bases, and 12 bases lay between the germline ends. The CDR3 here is CASSLLANPTDTQYF. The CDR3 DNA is TGTGCCAGCAGCTTATTAGCGAACCCGACAGATACGCAGTATTTT.

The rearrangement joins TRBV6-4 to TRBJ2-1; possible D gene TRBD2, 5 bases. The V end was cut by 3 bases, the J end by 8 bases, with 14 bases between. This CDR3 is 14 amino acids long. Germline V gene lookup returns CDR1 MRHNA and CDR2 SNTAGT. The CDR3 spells CASSEGDPGDEQFF. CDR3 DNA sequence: TGTGCCAGCAGTGAGGGAGACCCCGGGGATGAGCAGTTCTTC.

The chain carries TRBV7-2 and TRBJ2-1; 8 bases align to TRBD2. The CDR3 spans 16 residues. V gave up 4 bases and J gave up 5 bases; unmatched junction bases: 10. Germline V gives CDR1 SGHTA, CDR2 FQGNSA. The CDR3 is CASSSSGTSTHNEQFF. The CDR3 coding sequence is TGTGCCAGCAGCTCGTCCGGGACTAGTACTCACAATGAGCAGTTCTTC.

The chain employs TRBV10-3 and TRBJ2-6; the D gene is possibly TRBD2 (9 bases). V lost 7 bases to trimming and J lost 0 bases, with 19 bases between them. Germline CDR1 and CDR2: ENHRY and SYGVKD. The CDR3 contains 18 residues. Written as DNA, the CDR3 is TGTGCCATCAATGCCCCTAGCGGGACAGGCTCTGGGGCCAACGTCCTGACTTTC. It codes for CAINAPSGTGSGANVLTF.

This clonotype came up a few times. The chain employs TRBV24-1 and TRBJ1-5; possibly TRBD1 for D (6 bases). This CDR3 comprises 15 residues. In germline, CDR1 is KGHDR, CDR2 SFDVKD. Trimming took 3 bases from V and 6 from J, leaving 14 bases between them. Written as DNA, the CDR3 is TGTGCCACCAGTGATGGGGGGCTGAGAGGTCAGCCCCAGCATTTT. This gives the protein CATSDGGLRGQPQHF.